This is a list of T cell receptor beta chains from one sample in a study of blood T cell repertoires in COVID-19. The assay was immunoSEQ multiplex PCR, and TCRdb's table has in-frame clones only and misses some. The sample carries 190,000 or so clones, 75% to 85% recorded once. The sample comprised PBMCs or T cells enriched from blood (not recorded which). Receptors originate from a man aged 35-49 years who had recovered from COVID-19. The CDR3 runs from the conserved cysteine through the conserved F or W. The D gene is left open where the match is weak. Not all rows give a size; the values are once, few, many and, for expanded clones, a class.

j_gene | d_gene | abundance | v_gene | CDR3nt | CDR3aa
TRBJ2-7 | TRBD1 | NA | TRBV5-1 | TGCGCCAGCAGCACCGTCCCCGGGACAGGGATTGAGGAGCAGTACTTC | CASSTVPGTGIEEQYF
TRBJ1-5 | NA | NA | TRBV28 | TGTGCCAGCAGACAGGGCCCAAATCAGCCCCAGCATTTT | CASRQGPNQPQHF
TRBJ1-4 | NA | NA | TRBV18 | TGTGCCAGCTCCCAGGGAAGAAGTGAAAAACTGTTTTTT | CASSQGRSEKLFF
TRBJ2-3 | TRBD1 | once | TRBV7-9 | TGTGCCAGCAGCACACGGACAGGGATCGGTCGCACAGATACGCAGTATTTT | CASSTRTGIGRTDTQYF
TRBJ1-2 | NA | NA | TRBV5-1 | TGCGCCAGCAGCCCGGGGGACCTGGGGGGCTATGGCTACACCTTC | CASSPGDLGGYGYTF
TRBJ2-3 | TRBD2 | NA | TRBV5-1 | TGCGCCAGCAGCCCCAGACTAGCGGGAGGGCGCGTCGCAGATACGCAGTATTTT | CASSPRLAGGRVADTQYF
TRBJ1-2 | TRBD1 | NA | TRBV27 | TGTGCCAGCAGTTACCGACAGGGGGCGAATATTAACTATGGCTACACCTTC | CASSYRQGANINYGYTF
TRBJ1-6 | TRBD1 | NA | TRBV3-1/TRBV3-2 | TGTGCCAGCAGCCAGTGGGACAGGGAGAATTCACCCCTCCACTTT | CASSQWDRENSPLHF
TRBJ2-1 | TRBD2 | NA | TRBV4-1 | TGCGCCAGCAGCCAAGATAACGCGGGGGGGCTTAATGAGCAGTTCTTC | CASSQDNAGGLNEQFF
TRBJ2-7 | TRBD2 | NA | TRBV4-2 | TGTGCCAGCAGCCAAGTTGGGGGAGGGCCCGTCTACGAGCAGTACTTC | CASSQVGGGPVYEQYF
TRBJ1-2 | NA | NA | TRBV11-2 | TGTGCCAGCAGCTTAGGGGCAGGGTATGGCTACACCTTC | CASSLGAGYGYTF
TRBJ2-3 | TRBD2 | once | TRBV4-1 | TGCGCCCGCAGCCTCGACGGGGGGGGGACAGATACGCAGTATTTT | CARSLDGGGTDTQYF
TRBJ1-3 | NA | NA | TRBV11-3 | TGTGCCAGCAGCTCCTCCTATGGAAACACCATATATTTT | CASSSSYGNTIYF
TRBJ2-1 | NA | NA | TRBV12-5 | TGTGCTGCCCTCGTCCAGCGAACCTACTACAATGAGCAGTTCTTC | CAALVQRTYYNEQFF
TRBJ2-3 | NA | NA | TRBV7-2 | TGTGCCAGCAGCCCTCGTGGTAGCGGAGTCACAGATACGCAGTATTTT | CASSPRGSGVTDTQYF
TRBJ1-3 | NA | NA | TRBV21-1 | TGTGCCAGCAGCAAAGTTGGGACAGGGATGAGCTCTGGAAACACCATATATTTT | CASSKVGTGMSSGNTIYF
TRBJ1-4 | NA | NA | TRBV3-1/TRBV3-2 | TGTGCCAGCACTGGAGAGGCCAGACCGAATGAAAAACTGTTTTTT | CASTGEARPNEKLFF
TRBJ2-7 | NA | few | TRBV9 | TGTGCCAGCAGCGCCCCGGGACACCCCTACGAGCAGTACTTC | CASSAPGHPYEQYF
TRBJ2-3 | NA | NA | TRBV19 | TGTGCCAGTAAGGAGGTCAGCACAGATACGCAGTATTTT | CASKEVSTDTQYF
TRBJ2-5 | TRBD2 | many | TRBV5-1 | TGCGCCAGCAGCTCGGACCCGGGACTAGCGGCCCAGTACTTC | CASSSDPGLAAQYF
TRBJ2-7 | NA | many | TRBV30 | TGTGCCTGGACCCACGGGGTTTCAAACGACGAGCAGTACTTC | CAWTHGVSNDEQYF
TRBJ2-2 | NA | few | TRBV5-1 | TGCGCCAGCAGCTTGGACAGACAGAACACCGGGGAGCTGTTTTTT | CASSLDRQNTGELFF
TRBJ1-4 | NA | NA | TRBV10-3 | TGTGCCATCAGCCCCGGGAGGGGAATCCCCTCAACTAATGAAAAACTGTTTTTT | CAISPGRGIPSTNEKLFF
TRBJ2-2 | TRBD1 | NA | TRBV7-2 | TGTGCCAGCAGCTTTGCCGGGACAGTTGGCACCGGGGAGCTGTTTTTT | CASSFAGTVGTGELFF
TRBJ2-7 | TRBD1 | NA | TRBV2 | TGTGCCAGCAGAGACAGGGGGCTAAGTTACGAGCAGTACTTC | CASRDRGLSYEQYF
TRBJ2-3 | TRBD2 | NA | TRBV6-1 | TGTGCCAGCAGTGAAGGGCGGGGGGGCCGATATACGCAGTATTTT | CASSEGRGGRYTQYF
TRBJ2-3 | NA | NA | TRBV18 | TGTGCCAGCTCACGGAGCGCCTCTAGCACAGATACGCAGTATTTT | CASSRSASSTDTQYF
TRBJ2-7 | NA | few | TRBV7-9 | TGTGCCAGCAGCTTAGGTGTCAAGTTGGAGGGACGAGGCGAGCAGTACTTC | CASSLGVKLEGRGEQYF
TRBJ2-1 | TRBD2 | NA | TRBV5-8 | TGTGCCAGCAGCTTGGCCACCACTAGCGGGGGACCCAATGAGCAGTTCTTC | CASSLATTSGGPNEQFF
TRBJ2-3 | TRBD1 | once | TRBV9 | TGTGCCAGCAAGGGCCTCCCCGAGGGACAGGGAAATTCAGATACGCAGTATTTT | CASKGLPEGQGNSDTQYF
TRBJ1-4 | TRBD1 | NA | TRBV7-8 | TGTGCCAGCAGCCCGGGACAGGGGGCAACTAATGAAAAACTGTTTTTT | CASSPGQGATNEKLFF
TRBJ2-1 | NA | NA | TRBV12-3/TRBV12-4 | TGTGCCAGCAGTTTAATAGCCGAGCAGTTCTTC | CASSLIAEQFF
TRBJ2-5 | TRBD2 | NA | TRBV10-3 | TGTGCCATCAGTGTTATTCGTGTGATGGGACTAGCGGGAGTCCGATACCAAGAGACCCAGTACTTC | CAISVIRVMGLAGVRYQETQYF
TRBJ2-7 | NA | NA | TRBV5-6 | TGTGCCAGCAGCTTAGGGGGTTTTGTTGACGAGCAGTACTTC | CASSLGGFVDEQYF
TRBJ1-1 | NA | NA | TRBV7-9 | TGTGCCAGCAGCTTAGATCAGGGGATAACTGAAGCTTTCTTT | CASSLDQGITEAFF
TRBJ1-2 | NA | few | TRBV5-1 | TGCGCCAGCAGCTCGGACACTAACTATGGCTACACCTTC | CASSSDTNYGYTF
TRBJ1-1 | TRBD1 | NA | TRBV18 | TGTGCCAGCTCACTGCTGGGACAGGAAGACACTGAAGCTTTCTTT | CASSLLGQEDTEAFF
TRBJ1-1 | NA | NA | TRBV6-5 | TGTGCCAGCCGGATAGGCGGGGGAACCACTGAAGCTTTCTTT | CASRIGGGTTEAFF
TRBJ1-1 | TRBD1 | NA | TRBV11-2 | TGTGCCAGCACCAAGGGGGACAGGGGCACTGAAGCTTTCTTT | CASTKGDRGTEAFF
TRBJ2-5 | NA | NA | TRBV18 | TGTGCCAGCTCACCGGCTTTGGGGGGACGAGAGACCCAGTACTTC | CASSPALGGRETQYF
TRBJ2-3 | NA | NA | TRBV30 | TGTGCCTGGCGACGACAGTCTGATACGCAGTATTTT | CAWRRQSDTQYF
TRBJ2-2 | NA | few | TRBV12-3/TRBV12-4 | TGTGCCAGCAGGACAGTCAACGGGGAGCTGTTTTTT | CASRTVNGELFF
TRBJ1-4 | TRBD1 | NA | TRBV7-9 | TGTGCCAGCAGCCAGCCAACAGGGGATGAAAAACTGTTTTTT | CASSQPTGDEKLFF
TRBJ1-1 | NA | NA | TRBV18 | TGTGCCAGCTCACCACCGAGTATTCGGGACACTGAAGCTTTCTTT | CASSPPSIRDTEAFF
TRBJ2-7 | NA | NA | TRBV14 | TGTGCCAGCAGCCAAAGTATTAGTCCTGCCTACGAGCAGTACTTC | CASSQSISPAYEQYF
TRBJ2-1 | NA | once | TRBV27 | TGTGCCAGCAGTTTGGCCCGCAGGGCCAATGAGCAGTTCTTC | CASSLARRANEQFF
TRBJ1-1 | NA | NA | TRBV29-1 | TGCAGCGCAACCCCCAGGAGGGAGGGTGAAGCTTTCTTT | CSATPRREGEAFF
TRBJ2-1 | TRBD1 | NA | TRBV5-6 | TGTGCCAGCAGCTTTGTTTTTGGGACAGGGTTTAGTCCGCAGTTCTTC | CASSFVFGTGFSPQFF
TRBJ1-3 | NA | NA | TRBV6-2/TRBV6-3 | TGTGCCAGCAGTTACTCGACGCAGGGGTTGGACGGAAACACCATATATTTT | CASSYSTQGLDGNTIYF
TRBJ1-4 | TRBD1 | NA | TRBV7-9 | TGTGCCAGCACCCTGGGGACGGGACAGTATAATGAAAAACTGTTTTTT | CASTLGTGQYNEKLFF
TRBJ2-7 | TRBD2 | NA | TRBV5-1 | TGCGCCAGCAGCTTGGGTCCCGGGACTAGCTACGAGCAGTACTTC | CASSLGPGTSYEQYF